The next 8 T cell receptor beta chains were all read from a single sample in a study of T cell changes during pregnancy in multiple sclerosis. Produced via immunoSEQ multiplex PCR; TCRdb's table is partial and in-frame only. The repertoire consists of approximately 58,000 clones, with 80% to 95% occurring once and the leading ten covering 1.4%. The input for sequencing was peripheral blood, taken in the second trimester of pregnancy. The receptors shown here come from a female donor with multiple sclerosis, enrolled in a pregnancy study.

V usage is TRBV19 and J usage is TRBJ2-2; 7 positions agree with TRBD1. V dropped 6 bases and J dropped 6; count of bases not matched to a gene: 13. The CDR3 has 16 residues. Germline V gene lookup returns CDR1 LNHDA and CDR2 SQIVND (reference sequence). Here the CDR3 reads CASRQGTDPESGELFF. CDR3 nucleotide sequence: TGTGCCAGTAGGCAAGGGACAGACCCCGAGTCCGGGGAGCTGTTTTTT.

The J gene is TRBJ2-7, the V gene TRBV19, with D uncertain. This CDR3 has 12 amino acids. Trimming pared 2 bases from V and 6 bases from J, leaving 8 bases between. Looked up from germline, CDR1 is LNHDA and CDR2 is SQIVND (reference sequence). The CDR3 DNA reads as TGTGCCAGTAGTATAAGCAACGCCGAGCAGTACTTC. Its protein is CASSISNAEQYF.

This chain joins TRBV10-2 and TRBJ1-5; D is perhaps TRBD1 (5 bases). Looked up from germline, CDR1 is WSHSY and CDR2 is SAAADI. The V gene lost 8 bases and the J gene lost 3 bases, with 14 bases spanning the gap. The CDR3 loop spans 14 amino acids. The CDR3 protein is CASRGGDPNQPQHF. CDR3 coding DNA: TGCGCCAGCCGGGGAGGGGACCCCAATCAGCCCCAGCATTTT.

The chain links TRBV6-1 to TRBJ2-3; a possible D gene is TRBD1 (5 bases). There are 15 residues in the CDR3. Germline V gene sequence: CDR1 MNHNS, CDR2 SASEGT. Deletions cut 2 bases from V and 2 bases from J, with 11 bases between. The CDR3 nucleotides read TGTGCCAGCAGTGAATGGGGCCAGTACACAGATACGCAGTATTTT. Translating it yields CASSEWGQYTDTQYF.

The chain employs TRBV9 and TRBJ2-2; TRBD2 agrees at 7 bases. This CDR3 spans 14 amino acids. V dropped 6 bases and J dropped 6; count of bases not matched to a gene: 8. Per germline, CDR1 SGDLS and CDR2 YYNGEE. In nucleotides, the CDR3 is TGTGCCAGCACCATCGTGGGGGGGGCCGGGGAGCTGTTTTTT. Encoded protein: CASTIVGGAGELFF.

The rearrangement links TRBV30 to TRBJ1-5, with 10 bases that match TRBD1. This CDR3 has 16 residues. V trimming: 3 bases; J trimming: 2 bases; junction bases outside the gene matches: 7. Germline CDR1 reads GTSNPN; CDR2 reads SVGIG (reference sequence). CDR3 DNA: TGTGCCTGGAGGGTTCCGGGGACAGGGGGCAATCAGCCCCAGCATTTT. The encoded protein is CAWRVPGTGGNQPQHF.

With regard to this clone: The same CDR3 also results from other DNA sequences found in this sample. The chain recombines TRBV29-1 with TRBJ2-5, with TRBD1 identical over 8 bases. V was clipped by 1 base and J by 3 bases; unmatched bases: 1. Per germline, CDR1 SQVTM and CDR2 ANQGSEA. The CDR3 has 13 residues. The CDR3 nucleotides are TGCAGCGTTGAAGCAGGGGGCAAAGAGACCCAGTACTTC. It specifies CSVEAGGKETQYF.

The gene calls are TRBV30 and TRBJ1-1; D is possibly TRBD1 (5 bases). Looked up from germline, CDR1 is GTSNPN and CDR2 is SVGIG (reference sequence). The CDR3 totals 12 residues. V was shortened by 1 base and J by 11 bases, with 14 bases between the two germline ends. This chain's CDR3 is CAWSAGDLSAFF. The CDR3 DNA reads TGTGCCTGGAGTGCGGGGGATCTTTCCGCTTTCTTT.